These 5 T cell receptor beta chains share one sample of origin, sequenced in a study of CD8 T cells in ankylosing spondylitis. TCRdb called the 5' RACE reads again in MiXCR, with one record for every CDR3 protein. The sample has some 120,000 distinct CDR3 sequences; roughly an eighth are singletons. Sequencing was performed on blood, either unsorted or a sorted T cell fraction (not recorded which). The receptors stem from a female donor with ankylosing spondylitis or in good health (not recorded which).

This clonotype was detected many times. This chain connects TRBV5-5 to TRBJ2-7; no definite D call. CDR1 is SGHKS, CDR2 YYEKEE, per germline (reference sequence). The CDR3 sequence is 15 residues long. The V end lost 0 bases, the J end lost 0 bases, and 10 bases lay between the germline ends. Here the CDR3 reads CASSLVYSSSYEQYF. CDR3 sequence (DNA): TGTGCCAGCAGCTTGGTATACTCAAGCTCCTACGAGCAGTACTTC.

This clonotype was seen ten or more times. The CDR3 nucleotides read TGCAGCGTTGACACCGACTACGAGCAGTACTTC. Its protein product is CSVDTDYEQYF. This chain uses TRBV29-1 with TRBJ2-7; D not certain. Germline V gene data show CDR1 as SQVTM and CDR2 as ANQGSEA. The CDR3 contains 11 residues. The V and J ends lost 3 bases and 3 bases respectively, with 6 bases between them.

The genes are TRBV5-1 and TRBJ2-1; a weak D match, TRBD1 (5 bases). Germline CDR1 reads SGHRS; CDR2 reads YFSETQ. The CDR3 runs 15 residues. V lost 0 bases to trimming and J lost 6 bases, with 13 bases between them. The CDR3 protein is CASSLGRQGTNEQFF. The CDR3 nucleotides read TGCGCCAGCAGCTTGGGTCGCCAGGGAACCAATGAGCAGTTCTTC.

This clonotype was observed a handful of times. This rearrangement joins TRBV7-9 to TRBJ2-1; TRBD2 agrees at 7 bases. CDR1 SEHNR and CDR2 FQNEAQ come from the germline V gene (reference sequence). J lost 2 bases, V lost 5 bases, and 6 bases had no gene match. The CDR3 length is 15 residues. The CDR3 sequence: CASSPWGGTYNEQFF. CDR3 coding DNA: TGTGCCAGCAGCCCGTGGGGGGGAACCTACAATGAGCAGTTCTTC.

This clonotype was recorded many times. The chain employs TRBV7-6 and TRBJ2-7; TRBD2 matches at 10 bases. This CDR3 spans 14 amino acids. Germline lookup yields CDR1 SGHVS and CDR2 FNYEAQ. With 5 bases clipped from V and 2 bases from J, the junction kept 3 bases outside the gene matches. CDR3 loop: CASSPGTSAYEQYF. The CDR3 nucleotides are TGTGCCAGCAGCCCCGGGACTAGCGCCTACGAGCAGTACTTC.